The sample holds one count of the clone carrying this T cell receptor (beta chain). The antigen is unknown. This entry is derived from a study of T cell repertoires in cytomegalovirus infection. Whole-study context: Public signatures in TCR beta pointed to CMV infection and matching HLA type.

Findings of the study overall: Adding up the frequency of public TCR beta families identified people who carried CMV plus the relevant HLA. In two of eight donors, the top clonotype was HLA-C-restricted CMV-specific.

TCRdb ran MiXCR on the reads and lists one entry per CDR3 protein. The data show 350,000 to 550,000 distinct CDR3 sequences, roughly 31% seen once. This receptor was identified in a human donor in good health (CMV status not recorded). Some clones in this sample may be carry-over from other donors' samples. The sample taken for sequencing was PBMCs.

CDR3 region: CASSLGSERDDGELFF. The CDR3 nucleotides read TGTGCCAGCAGTTTAGGATCGGAAAGGGACGACGGGGAGCTGTTTTTT. This chain uses TRBV28 with TRBJ2-2, with D perhaps TRBD1 or TRBD2 (5 bases each). The ends were cut back, 2 bases at V and 7 bases at J, with 17 bases in the middle. Per germline, CDR1 MDHEN and CDR2 SYDVKM. This CDR3 is 16 amino acids long.